These T cell receptor beta chains were read from a single sample in a study of blood T cell repertoires in COVID-19. Sequencing was performed with immunoSEQ multiplex PCR; in TCRdb, only in-frame clones are kept and a portion is missing. The sample has roughly 86,000 clones; about 82% are singletons. The sequenced sample consisted of peripheral blood. Receptors were obtained from a man between 45 and 60 years old with acute or convalescent COVID-19. Each CDR3 is given with its conserved first and last residue. Each record gives: D gene, V gene, clone size, J gene, CDR3 length, CDR3 DNA, CDR3 protein. D genes are given only for firm matches. Clone size is shown for a subset of rows, as once, few, many or a class of expanded clone.

>NA|TRBV19|NA|TRBJ1-1|12
TGTGCCAGTCAGGGGTACCCCCCCGAAGCTTTCTTT
CASQGYPPEAFF
>TRBD1|TRBV3-1/TRBV3-2|NA|TRBJ1-1|13
TGTGCCAGCAGCCACCGGACAGGGTCTGAAGCTTTCTTT
CASSHRTGSEAFF
>TRBD1|TRBV5-1|NA|TRBJ2-1|16
TGCGCCAGCAGCTTGGGTGGGACAGGGGGGACTAATGAGCAGTTCTTC
CASSLGGTGGTNEQFF
>NA|TRBV6-5|NA|TRBJ2-7|13
TGTGCCAGCAGTTACGTACAGGGCTACGAGCAGTACTTC
CASSYVQGYEQYF
>TRBD2|TRBV29-1|once|TRBJ2-7|13
TGCAGCGTTGAGGCTAGCGGGGACTACGAGCAGTACTTC
CSVEASGDYEQYF
>TRBD2|TRBV29-1|NA|TRBJ2-7|13
TGCAGCGTTGTTGCTAGCGGCCCCTACGAGCAGTACTTC
CSVVASGPYEQYF
>NA|TRBV29-1|NA|TRBJ2-1|15
TGCAGCGTCCCTCCTTTGGGGGGATCCTACAATGAGCAGTTCTTC
CSVPPLGGSYNEQFF
>NA|TRBV14|NA|TRBJ2-3|13
TGTGCCAGCAGCCAAGATTCTCTAGATACGCAGTATTTT
CASSQDSLDTQYF
>TRBD1|TRBV6-5|NA|TRBJ2-7|13
TGTGCCAGCAGAAGGGACAGACTAAACGAGCAGTACTTC
CASRRDRLNEQYF
>TRBD1|TRBV30|NA|TRBJ2-7|12
TGTGCCTGGAGTGGACAGGGCCACGAGCAGTACTTC
CAWSGQGHEQYF
>TRBD1|TRBV6-5|few|TRBJ2-3|14
TGTGCCAGCAGACCGGGACAGGGGGCAGATACGCAGTATTTT
CASRPGQGADTQYF
>TRBD1|TRBV27|NA|TRBJ1-1|14
TGTGCCAGCAGTTTCGGACAGGGGAGGACTGAAGCTTTCTTT
CASSFGQGRTEAFF
>TRBD2|TRBV6-5|NA|TRBJ2-5|13
TGTGCCAGTAGACTAGCGGGAGGGGAGACCCAGTACTTC
CASRLAGGETQYF
>NA|TRBV6-5|few|TRBJ2-1|15
TGTGCCAGCAGCCTCGGACGGGGCTCCTACAATGAGCAGTTCTTC
CASSLGRGSYNEQFF
>TRBD1|TRBV5-1|once|TRBJ2-7|13
TGCGCCAGCAGCGCGACAGGGGTTGGGGAGCAGTACTTC
CASSATGVGEQYF
>NA|TRBV6-5|NA|TRBJ1-1|13
TGTGCCAGCGTTGGACAATTGAACACTGAAGCTTTCTTT
CASVGQLNTEAFF
>TRBD1|TRBV12-5|NA|TRBJ1-1|16
TGTGCTAGTGGTTTCTCCTATGGTGCCGGGACAGGGGATCTCTTCTTT
CASGFSYGAGTGDLFF
>TRBD1|TRBV7-3|once|TRBJ2-2|15
TGTGCCAGCAGCCGAGGGGACAGGGGGGATCGGGAGCTGTTTTTT
CASSRGDRGDRELFF
>TRBD1|TRBV19|NA|TRBJ2-7|14
TGTGCCACTTCACCCGGGACAGGGGGGTTCGAGCAGTACTTC
CATSPGTGGFEQYF
>NA|TRBV5-1|NA|TRBJ1-1|14
TGCGCCAGCAGCTTTTACGGCGGAAACACTGAAGCTTTCTTT
CASSFYGGNTEAFF
>NA|TRBV6-5|NA|TRBJ1-3|16
TGTGCCAGCAGTTACTTTGCCCTCGGGGAGGGAAACACCATATATTTT
CASSYFALGEGNTIYF
>NA|TRBV7-9|NA|TRBJ2-7|13
TGTGCCAGCAGCTTCGGACAGACTTACGAGCAGTACTTC
CASSFGQTYEQYF
>NA|TRBV3-1/TRBV3-2|NA|TRBJ1-1|14
TGTGCCAGCAGCCAAGATAGTTCCTACACTGAAGCTTTCTTT
CASSQDSSYTEAFF
>TRBD1|TRBV6-5|NA|TRBJ1-2|15
TGTGCCAGCAGTTACTGGACAGGGGAAACTATTGGCTACACCTTC
CASSYWTGETIGYTF
>TRBD1|TRBV7-2|NA|TRBJ2-7|14
TGTGCCAGCAGCCCCCAGACAGGGGAATACGAGCAGTACTTC
CASSPQTGEYEQYF
>NA|TRBV6-5|NA|TRBJ1-4|13
TGTGCCAGCAGCCTCACAGGGACCGAAAAACTGTTTTTT
CASSLTGTEKLFF
>TRBD2|TRBV7-6|NA|TRBJ2-7|13
TGTGCCAGCAGCTTTAGACTAGCGGGGGAGCAGTACTTC
CASSFRLAGEQYF
>TRBD2|TRBV6-5|NA|TRBJ2-7|15
TGTGCCAGCAGATCCGGACTAGCGGGGTCGTACGAGCAGTACTTC
CASRSGLAGSYEQYF
>NA|TRBV4-3|NA|TRBJ2-2|16
TGCGCCAGCAGCCAAGAGATCAGGGGCTACACCGGGGAGCTGTTTTTT
CASSQEIRGYTGELFF
>NA|TRBV6-5|NA|TRBJ2-7|16
TGTGCCAGCAGTTACTCTATATCGGTGGGGCCCTACGAGCAGTACTTC
CASSYSISVGPYEQYF
>NA|TRBV6-2/TRBV6-3|once|TRBJ2-7|12
TGTGCCAGCAGCCAAAGACACTACGAGCAGTACTTC
CASSQRHYEQYF
>TRBD2|TRBV9|NA|TRBJ2-1|18
TGTGCCAGCAGCTCTCCCCGGACTAGCGGCTACTCCTACAATGAGCAGTTCTTC
CASSSPRTSGYSYNEQFF
>NA|TRBV18|NA|TRBJ1-1|17
TGTGCCAGCTCACCGGGACTCCGTAGAGGGGCGAACACTGAAGCTTTCTTT
CASSPGLRRGANTEAFF
>NA|TRBV28|NA|TRBJ1-1|13
TGTGCCAGCAGTGACACCCAAAACACTGAAGCTTTCTTT
CASSDTQNTEAFF
>NA|TRBV18|NA|TRBJ1-1|14
TGTGCCAGCTTAACAGTGGGGGGGGGCACTGAAGCTTTCTTT
CASLTVGGGTEAFF
>TRBD2|TRBV13|NA|TRBJ2-1|15
TGTGCCAGCAGCTTCAGCGGGAGGTCCTACAATGAGCAGTTCTTC
CASSFSGRSYNEQFF
>TRBD2|TRBV11-3|NA|TRBJ2-7|15
TGTGCCAGCAGCTCCTCCAGCGGGGACTACTACGAGCAGTACTTC
CASSSSSGDYYEQYF
>TRBD2|TRBV7-3|few|TRBJ2-3|16
TGTGCCAGCAGCTTAACACCGGGACTAGCGGGAGATACGCAGTATTTT
CASSLTPGLAGDTQYF
>TRBD2|TRBV5-4|NA|TRBJ2-1|16
TGTGCCAGCAGCTTGGGGGGACTAGCGGGAGGGCCATTGCAGTTCTTC
CASSLGGLAGGPLQFF
>NA|TRBV21-1|NA|TRBJ1-5|17
TGTGCCAGCGAGGGGCAGGGGGCGGGGGTTAGCAATCAGCCCCAGCATTTT
CASEGQGAGVSNQPQHF
>TRBD1|TRBV24-1|few|TRBJ1-2|14
TGTGCCACCAGTGCTCCGACAGGGTTGGGTGGCTACACCTTC
CATSAPTGLGGYTF
>NA|TRBV9|once|TRBJ2-3|13
TGTGCCAGCAATCGAGACCGGGGGAATCCGCAGTATTTT
CASNRDRGNPQYF
>NA|TRBV5-1|NA|TRBJ2-5|14
TGCGCCAGCAGCTTGGGGCAGATCCAAGAGACCCAGTACTTC
CASSLGQIQETQYF
>NA|TRBV30|NA|TRBJ1-1|11
TGTGCCTGGAGTGTACTCCGTGAAGCTTTCTTT
CAWSVLREAFF
>NA|TRBV11-2|NA|TRBJ1-6|14
TGTGCCAGCAGCTCGACGGCGGGGCGTCCACCCCTCCACTTT
CASSSTAGRPPLHF
>NA|TRBV12-5|NA|TRBJ2-1|12
TGTGCTAGTGGTTTGGGGGGGGAGTTACAGTTCTTC
CASGLGGELQFF
>TRBD1|TRBV6-5|NA|TRBJ1-1|13
TGTGCCAGCTATGGACAGGTGAACACTGAAGCTTTCTTT
CASYGQVNTEAFF
>NA|TRBV7-9|NA|TRBJ2-7|13
TGTGCCAGCAGCTTAATAAACGGTTACGAGCAGTACTTC
CASSLINGYEQYF
>NA|TRBV5-1|once|TRBJ2-1|15
TGCGCCAGCAGCTGGGGTGACTATGGATACAATGAGCAGTTCTTC
CASSWGDYGYNEQFF
>NA|TRBV27|NA|TRBJ2-7|15
TGTGCCAGCAGGAACCGGGGGACCACTTTCTACGAGCAGTACTTC
CASRNRGTTFYEQYF
>TRBD1|TRBV5-4|NA|TRBJ1-6|16
TGTGCCAGCAGCGCCACGGACAGGACGTTGGATTCACCCCTCCACTTT
CASSATDRTLDSPLHF
>TRBD1|TRBV5-1|NA|TRBJ1-4|14
TGCGCCAGCAGCTCGGGACAGTTTAATGAAAAACTGTTTTTT
CASSSGQFNEKLFF
>TRBD2|TRBV4-3|NA|TRBJ2-1|14
TGCGCCAGCAGCCCCGGGACTAGCTGGATGGAGCAGTTCTTC
CASSPGTSWMEQFF
>TRBD2|TRBV9|NA|TRBJ2-7|16
TGTGCCAGCAGCGGGCCCCTAGCGGGAGGTTTCTACGAGCAGTACTTC
CASSGPLAGGFYEQYF
>TRBD2|TRBV28|NA|TRBJ2-1|17
TGTGCCAGCACTGGGTGGCTAGCGGGAGGGGGCTACAATGAGCAGTTCTTC
CASTGWLAGGGYNEQFF
>NA|TRBV25-1|NA|TRBJ2-1|13
TGTGCCAGCAGTACCCTAACACTAGGTGAGCAGTTCTTC
CASSTLTLGEQFF
>TRBD1|TRBV7-9|NA|TRBJ1-4|14
TGTGCCAGCAGCCCAAGGACAGGGAATGAAAAACTGTTTTTT
CASSPRTGNEKLFF
>NA|TRBV27|NA|TRBJ1-2|14
TGTGCCAGCAGTTTGGGGGGGGGAGGCTATGGCTACACCTTC
CASSLGGGGYGYTF
>TRBD2|TRBV7-2|NA|TRBJ2-3|14
TGTGCCAGCAGCTTAGCCGGGGGGATAGATACGCAGTATTTT
CASSLAGGIDTQYF